This section outlines one TCR beta chain sequence together with its context. Its antigen is unidentified. A multiplex PCR was run with 60 Vbeta primers and 13 Jbeta primers. Profiled with immunoSEQ multiplex PCR; TCRdb holds only in-frame clones, not every one. This listing includes around 140,000 clones. This specimen comes from a study of cytomegalovirus exposure and HLA in healthy donors. Whole-study results and caveats: More than 15,000 TCR beta sequences were associated with HLA alleles at 0.05 false discovery rate in a later analysis.

CDR1 is MGHRA and CDR2 is YSYEKL in the germline V gene. V gave up 4 bases and J gave up 1 base; unmatched junction bases: 7. The CDR3 length is 18 residues. The chain joins TRBV4-1 to TRBJ2-3, with 14 bases that match TRBD2. Source material: PBMCs. This clonotype was obtained from a woman aged 18 to 35 in good health and CMV-seronegative. CDR3: CASSPGTSGRGGTDTQYF. The DNA of the CDR3 is TGCGCCAGCAGCCCGGGGACTAGCGGGAGAGGCGGCACAGATACGCAGTATTTT.